Presented here are 12 T cell receptor beta chains from one specimen sequenced in a study of radiotherapy plus CTLA-4 blockade in lung cancer. Libraries were prepared by immunoSEQ multiplex PCR; TCRdb keeps only in-frame clonotypes and omits some of them. The table includes around 100,000 clones, roughly 86% detected once. This specimen consisted of peripheral blood, obtained from a patient treated with radiotherapy plus ipilimumab. These receptors originate from a human donor with non-small cell lung cancer that progressed on radiotherapy plus ipilimumab. Some clones in this sample may be carry-over from other donors' samples.

This clone was counted once. This rearrangement joins TRBV29-1 to TRBJ2-1, with unresolved D. This CDR3 is built from 14 residues. V was cut by 4 bases and J by 0 bases, with 10 bases left in between. Germline V gene data show CDR1 as SQVTM and CDR2 as ANQGSEA. The CDR3 nucleotides are TGCAGCGTTGGACGGGTGAGCTCCTACAATGAGCAGTTCTTC. Its protein product is CSVGRVSSYNEQFF.

V is TRBV28 and J is TRBJ2-2, with D tentatively TRBD2 (7 bases). CDR1 is MDHEN, CDR2 SYDVKM, per germline. V lost 8 bases and J 0 bases, leaving 13 bases between the germline ends. The CDR3 runs to 15 residues. This chain's CDR3 is CASRGGATNTGELFF. CDR3 sequence (DNA): TGTGCCAGCCGTGGGGGGGCCACGAACACCGGGGAGCTGTTTTTT.

This clone was counted a single time. This chain uses TRBV18 with TRBJ2-5, with D perhaps matching TRBD2 (6 bases). The CDR3 runs to 13 residues. CDR1 KGHSH and CDR2 LQKENI come from the germline V gene. Trimming removed 2 bases at V and 5 bases at J, with 9 bases between. The CDR3 nucleotides read TGTGCCAGCTCACCAAACCGGGGGGAGACCCAGTACTTC. It specifies CASSPNRGETQYF.

V and J are TRBV5-1 and TRBJ2-7; no definite D call. V lost 4 bases to trimming and J lost 6 bases, with 14 bases between them. The CDR3 loop spans 13 amino acids. Per the germline V gene, CDR1 is SGHRS and CDR2 is YFSETQ. The CDR3 is CASSLKHMGEQYF. CDR3 sequence (DNA): TGCGCCAGCAGCCTAAAACACATGGGCGAGCAGTACTTC.

The gene calls are TRBV10-3 and TRBJ1-1; D is possibly TRBD1 (6 bases). The CDR3 is 12 amino acids. Trimming removed 10 bases from V and 10 bases from J, with 19 bases in between. The germline V gene encodes CDR1 ENHRY and CDR2 SYGVKD. The CDR3 DNA follows: TGTGCCACACAAGCCACAGGGTTCGCAGCTTTCTTT. Its translation: CATQATGFAAFF.

The chain is built from TRBV6-6 and TRBJ2-3, with D tentatively TRBD2 (7 bases). Trimming shortened V by 2 bases and J by 4 bases, and 13 bases separated the two germline ends. The CDR3 extends over 15 amino acids. CDR1 and CDR2 (germline): MNHNY, SVGAGI (reference sequence). This chain's CDR3 is CASSYAGAAADTQYF. CDR3 bases: TGTGCCAGCAGTTACGCGGGGGCCGCGGCAGATACGCAGTATTTT.

J is TRBJ2-1 and V is TRBV2; a possible D gene is TRBD1 (6 bases). The CDR3 is 14 residues long. Germline CDR1 SNHLY, CDR2 FYNNEI. Trimming shortened V by 6 bases and J by 4 bases, and 13 bases separated the two germline ends. The CDR3, as DNA: TGTGCCAGCAGATTCGACAGGCCTTACAATGAGCAGTTCTTC. This codes for CASRFDRPYNEQFF. The full variable domain, its missing parts supplied by reference TRBV2 and TRBJ2-1, is EPEVTQTPSHQVTQMGQEVILRCVPISNHLYFYWYRQILGQKVEFLVSFYNNEISEKSEIFDDQFSVERPDGSNFTLKIRSTKLEDSAMYFCASRFDRPYNEQFFGPGTRLTVL.

The CDR3 DNA reads as TGTGCCAGCACTCGGGACAGAAGGAGTTCTGGAAACACCATATATTTT. The encoded protein is CASTRDRRSSGNTIYF. The chain joins TRBV7-2 to TRBJ1-3; 7 bases map to TRBD1. The junction had 10 bases not matched to a gene; V was cut back by 7 bases and J by 1 base. The CDR3 spans 16 residues. The germline V gene has CDR1 SGHTA and CDR2 FQGNSA.

The CDR3 DNA follows: TGTGCCACCAGCAGAGTGGAGGGCACTAACTATGGCTACACCTTC. Its translation is CATSRVEGTNYGYTF. The V call is TRBV15, the J call TRBJ1-2, with unresolved D. V lost 1 base to trimming and J lost 0 bases, with 9 bases between them. This CDR3 contains 15 residues. From germline, CDR1 is LNHNV and CDR2 YYDKDF (reference sequence).

This clone has a handful of counts. The chain has TRBV7-9 and TRBJ1-6; no reliable D call. The CDR3 consists of 12 residues. Germline V gene data show CDR1 as SEHNR and CDR2 as FQNEAQ (reference sequence). V was shortened by 5 bases and J by 12 bases, with 11 bases between the two germline ends. The CDR3 loop is CASSREVKPLHF. Here the CDR3 DNA reads TGTGCCAGCAGCCGAGAGGTCAAACCCCTCCACTTT. Supplemented by reference TRBV7-9 and TRBJ1-6, the full variable domain reads DTGVSQNPRHKITKRGQNVTFRCDPISEHNRLYWYRQTLGQGPEFLTYFQNEAQLEKSRLLSDRFSAERPKGSFSTLEIQRTEQGDSAMYLCASSREVKPLHFGNGTRLTVT.

V and J are TRBV4-3 and TRBJ1-2; D remains ambiguous. The CDR3 has 18 residues. Trimming took 1 base from V and 0 from J, leaving 18 bases between them. Germline loops: CDR1 LGHNA, CDR2 YSLEER. The chain's CDR3 is CASSQALGGRGANYGYTF. For the CDR3, the DNA is TGCGCCAGCAGCCAAGCCCTAGGCGGACGAGGAGCTAACTATGGCTACACCTTC.

In this sample, this clone turned up once. The V and J genes are TRBV7-2 and TRBJ1-2; 11 bases line up with TRBD1. The J segment lost 4 bases and the V segment lost 4 bases, leaving 5 bases of the junction unmatched. CDR3 length equals 15 residues. Germline values: CDR1 SGHTA, CDR2 FQGNSA. This CDR3 is CASSSLGTGGYGYTF. CDR3 nucleotide sequence: TGTGCCAGCAGCTCGCTCGGGACAGGGGGCTATGGCTACACCTTC.